This T cell receptor beta chain was profiled in a study of cytomegalovirus exposure and HLA in healthy donors. On the study more broadly: One earlier analysis, a look at around 180 million T cells, found around 110 million unique TCR beta sequences. Most genotyped donors, 81% of about 430, had Caucasian-associated genetic ancestry.

Overall study findings and caveats: Productive status was seen about 90% or about 30% of the time for most TCR beta V segments in an earlier analysis.

For this clone: The target antigen is unknown.

Looked up from germline, CDR1 is MNHNY and CDR2 is SVGAGI (reference sequence). The length of the CDR3 is 13 residues. V lost 10 bases, J lost 7 bases, and 8 bases stayed unmatched. This PCR relied on a set of 60 Vbeta primers and 13 Jbeta primers. The assay was immunoSEQ multiplex PCR, and TCRdb's table has in-frame clones only and misses some. This table has some 240,000 clones, more than 75% appearing once. The rearrangement links TRBV6-6 to TRBJ1-4; the match to TRBD1 covers 8 bases. Sequencing used PBMCs. This clonotype was sampled from a male donor in good health and CMV-seronegative. The CDR3 DNA sequence: TGTGCCACCGACAGGGGCGGGGGTGAAAAACTGTTTTTT. This gives the protein CATDRGGGEKLFF.